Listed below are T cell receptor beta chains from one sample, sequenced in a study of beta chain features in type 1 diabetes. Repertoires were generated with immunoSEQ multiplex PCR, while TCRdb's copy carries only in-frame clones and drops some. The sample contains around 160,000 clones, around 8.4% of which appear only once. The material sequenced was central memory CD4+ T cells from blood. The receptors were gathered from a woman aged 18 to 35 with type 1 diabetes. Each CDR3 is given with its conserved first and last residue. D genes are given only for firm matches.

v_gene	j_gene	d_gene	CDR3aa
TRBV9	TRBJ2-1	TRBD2	CASSVPGTSSNEQFF
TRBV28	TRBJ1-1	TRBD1	CASSGQGNGDTEAFF
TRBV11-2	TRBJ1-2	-	CASSNPAGYGYTF
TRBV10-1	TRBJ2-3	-	CASRDREGTQYF
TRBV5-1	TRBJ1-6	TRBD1	CASSLQGAGNSPLHF
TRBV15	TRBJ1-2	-	CATSRDGAARDYGYTF
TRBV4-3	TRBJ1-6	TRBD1	CASSLRDRDNSPLHF
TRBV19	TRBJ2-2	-	CASSFSRGELFF
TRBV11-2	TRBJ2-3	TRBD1	CASSLQGATDTQYF
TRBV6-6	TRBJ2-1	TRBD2	CASKGSGSGYEQFF
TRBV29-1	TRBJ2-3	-	CSVEGKNGRRAQYF
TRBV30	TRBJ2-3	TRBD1	CAWSVQGIGGDTQYF